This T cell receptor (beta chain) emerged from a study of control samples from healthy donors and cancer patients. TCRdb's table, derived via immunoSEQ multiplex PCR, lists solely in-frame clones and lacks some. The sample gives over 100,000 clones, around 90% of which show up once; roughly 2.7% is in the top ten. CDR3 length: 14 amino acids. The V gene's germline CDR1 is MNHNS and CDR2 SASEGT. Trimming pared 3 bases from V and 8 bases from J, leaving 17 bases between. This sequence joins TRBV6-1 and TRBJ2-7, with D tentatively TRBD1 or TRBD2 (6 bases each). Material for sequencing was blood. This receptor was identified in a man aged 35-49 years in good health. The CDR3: CASSDEGGSLKQYF. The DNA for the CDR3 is TGTGCCAGCAGTGATGAGGGGGGCTCCTTAAAGCAGTACTTC.